These T cell receptor beta chains were read from a single sample in a study of blood T cell repertoires in COVID-19. Sequencing was performed with immunoSEQ multiplex PCR; in TCRdb, only in-frame clones are kept and a portion is missing. Of tens of thousands of clones detected, about nine tenths appear once; the ten largest clones hold roughly 3.1%. Sequencing input: peripheral blood. Receptors were obtained from a woman aged 45-65 years with active or convalescent COVID-19. Both conserved end residues are part of each CDR3. The order of the fields is clone size, J gene, V gene, D gene, CDR3 DNA, CDR3 protein. The D gene is left open where the match is weak. Expanded clones are given a class, and other clones once, few, many or no size at all.

>.|TRBJ2-6|TRBV13|.
TGTGCCAGCCACAGCCAGGGCTCTGGGGCCAACGTCCTGACTTTC
CASHSQGSGANVLTF
>.|TRBJ1-1|TRBV4-1|.
TGCGCCAGCAGCCAACAAGACAGGATTGAAGCTTTCTTT
CASSQQDRIEAFF
>few|TRBJ2-7|TRBV4-3|.
TGCGCCAGCAGCCAAGATCAGGGGAACTACGAGCAGTACTTC
CASSQDQGNYEQYF
>.|TRBJ1-3|TRBV25-1|.
TGTGCCAGCAGTGAATGGGGGGGCGATGGAAACACCATATATTTT
CASSEWGGDGNTIYF
>.|TRBJ1-2|TRBV28|.
TGTGCCAGCAGTTCCCCTGGGCAGGGCTGGGATGGCTACACCTTC
CASSSPGQGWDGYTF
>.|TRBJ2-7|TRBV19|.
TGTGCCAGTAGTTCGGGAAGGTACTTC
CASSSGRYF
>.|TRBJ2-7|TRBV27|.
TGTGCCAGCAGGACACAGGTCCCCTACGAGCAGTACTTC
CASRTQVPYEQYF
>.|TRBJ1-2|TRBV5-1|.
TGCGCCAGCAGCTTAGGCGGTGGGGCGGCGGCCCAGGATGGCTACACCTTC
CASSLGGGAAAQDGYTF
>.|TRBJ2-5|TRBV7-2|TRBD2
TGTGCCAGCACCCTCGGGGGGGCCGGCCAAGAGACCCAGTACTTC
CASTLGGAGQETQYF
>.|TRBJ1-2|TRBV9|.
TGTGCCAGCAGTATTGGGGGGTTAGGAGGCTACACCTTC
CASSIGGLGGYTF
>once|TRBJ1-3|TRBV9|TRBD1
TGTGCCAGCAGCGCCCTAGACAGGGGCTCTGGAAACACCATATATTTT
CASSALDRGSGNTIYF
>.|TRBJ2-7|TRBV12-3/TRBV12-4|.
TGTGCCAGCAGTTTTGGAGTTGACTACGAGCAGTACTTC
CASSFGVDYEQYF
>.|TRBJ1-1|TRBV5-1|.
TGCGCCAGCAGGCCTTATGGGGCTGGGGACACTGAAGCTTTCTTT
CASRPYGAGDTEAFF
>.|TRBJ1-5|TRBV12-3/TRBV12-4|.
TGTGCCAGTTACCGCGAGGGTGGACAGCCCCAGCATTTT
CASYREGGQPQHF
>.|TRBJ1-6|TRBV10-2|.
TGCGCCAGCAGCCCCGGGACTAATAATTCACCCCTCCACTTT
CASSPGTNNSPLHF
>.|TRBJ2-7|TRBV27|.
TGTGCCAGCAGGGGAAGGGAGTCGGGGTGGGTCGACGAGCAGTACTTC
CASRGRESGWVDEQYF
>.|TRBJ1-1|TRBV18|.
TGTGCCAGCTCACCAAGCCTGACAGGGAACACTGAAGCTTTCTTT
CASSPSLTGNTEAFF
>.|TRBJ2-1|TRBV5-5|.
TGTGCCAGCAGCTTCACGGCAGGTTACAATGAGCAGTTCTTC
CASSFTAGYNEQFF
>.|TRBJ1-3|TRBV6-4|.
TGTGCCAGCTCTTTTCAGGCCTCTGGAAACACCATATATTTT
CASSFQASGNTIYF
>.|TRBJ1-3|TRBV7-9|.
TGTGCCAGCAGCTTAGTTGGGGCAGCCGGAAACACCATATATTTT
CASSLVGAAGNTIYF
>.|TRBJ2-1|TRBV30|TRBD2
TGTGCCTGGAGACCCGGACTAGCGGGGGATGAGCAGTTCTTC
CAWRPGLAGDEQFF
>.|TRBJ2-5|TRBV25-1|TRBD1
TGTGCCAGCAACGCCGTTACAGGGGCCACCCAGTACTTC
CASNAVTGATQYF
>.|TRBJ1-2|TRBV4-3|.
TGCGCCAGCAGCCAAGAGCCGTACCCCGGGACATATGGCTACACCTTC
CASSQEPYPGTYGYTF
>once|TRBJ2-7|TRBV7-3|.
TGTGCCAGCAGCCCCGACCCTCTCGGGAACGAGCAGTACTTC
CASSPDPLGNEQYF
>.|TRBJ2-5|TRBV27|TRBD1
TGTGCCAGCAGTTTAGTCTTGGGCAGGGGGTCAGAGACCCAGTACTTC
CASSLVLGRGSETQYF
>.|TRBJ2-5|TRBV7-9|.
TGTGCCAGCCGCAGGGGAGCCTCCCAAGAGACCCAGTACTTC
CASRRGASQETQYF
>.|TRBJ2-4|TRBV5-6|.
TGTGCCAGCAGCTTATTGTCAGGGGGGCTAACCATTCAGTACTTC
CASSLLSGGLTIQYF